The 14 T cell receptor beta chains in this list originate from one sample, sequenced in a study of blood T cell repertoires in COVID-19. TCRdb's table, derived via immunoSEQ multiplex PCR, lists solely in-frame clones and lacks some. The sample includes 150,000 to 200,000 clones, under 95% seen only once; the top ten take around 2.1%. Source material: peripheral blood. The receptors stem from a man in his late teens or twenties with acute or convalescent COVID-19.

This clone was found a few times. The rearrangement uses TRBV24-1 and TRBJ2-7, with 7 nucleotides matching TRBD2. The CDR3 is 11 amino acids. CDR1 is KGHDR and CDR2 is SFDVKD in the germline V gene. After removal of 5 bases from V and 12 bases from J, the junction contained 6 bases not matched to a gene. The CDR3 nucleotides are TGTGCCACCAGTGGGGGGGGACTTCGGTACTTC. Amino acid sequence: CATSGGGLRYF.

The chain employs TRBV6-8 and TRBJ2-7; TRBD2 agrees at 8 bases. Germline V gene lookup returns CDR1 MNHGY and CDR2 SAAAGT. Trimming took 6 bases from V and 2 from J; bases not matched to a gene: 6. The CDR3 is 14 amino acids. The CDR3 bases are TGTGCCAGCAGAAGGCGGGAGGTCCCCTACGAGCAGTACTTC. This translates into CASRRREVPYEQYF.

The genes are TRBV12-3 or TRBV12-4 and TRBJ2-7, with D maybe TRBD2 (6 bases). The CDR3 is made up of 13 amino acids. Trimming took 7 bases from V and 2 from J, leaving 12 bases between them. Here the CDR3 reads CASMTRGPYEQYF. For the CDR3, the DNA is TGTGCCAGCATGACTAGAGGGCCCTACGAGCAGTACTTC.

V and J are TRBV4-1 and TRBJ2-1; maybe TRBD2 (6 bases). The germline V gene encodes CDR1 MGHRA and CDR2 YSYEKL. This CDR3 region has 13 residues. Trimming removed 3 bases from V and 5 bases from J, with 8 bases in between. The CDR3 DNA follows: TGCGCCAGCAGCCAGGGACTTGACAATGAGCAGTTCTTC. Translation: CASSQGLDNEQFF.

This clone was recorded only once. V and J are TRBV7-7 and TRBJ2-5, with 8 bases identical to TRBD2. The CDR3 covers 17 residues. J lost 5 bases, V lost 1 base, and 12 bases had no gene match. Germline V gene sequence: CDR1 SSHAT, CDR2 FNYEAQ (reference sequence). CDR3 bases: TGTGCCAGCAGCTTAGGGGTGCCCGGGAGGGCCGGGGAGACCCAGTACTTC. Its protein product is CASSLGVPGRAGETQYF.

V and J are TRBV7-9 and TRBJ1-2; 11 bases are shared with TRBD1. The CDR3 runs to 14 residues. The ends lost 5 bases at V and 5 bases at J; junction bases unmatched: 4. CDR1 is SEHNR and CDR2 is FQNEAQ in the germline V gene (reference sequence). CDR3 residues: CASSVGQGGYGYTF. DNA of the CDR3: TGTGCCAGCAGCGTGGGACAGGGGGGGTATGGCTACACCTTC. The complete variable domain, with remaining parts taken from reference TRBV7-9 and TRBJ1-2, reads DTGVSQNPRHKITKRGQNVTFRCDPISEHNRLYWYRQTLGQGPEFLTYFQNEAQLEKSRLLSDRFSAERPKGSFSTLEIQRTEQGDSAMYLCASSVGQGGYGYTFGSGTRLTVV.

This chain joins TRBV25-1 and TRBJ1-1; D not certain. CDR1 is MGHDK, CDR2 SYGVNS, per germline. The CDR3 totals 14 residues. The V gene lost 5 bases and the J gene lost 1 base, with 11 bases spanning the gap. CDR3 sequence: CASSFLDGNTEAFF. In DNA, the CDR3 is TGTGCCAGCAGTTTCTTAGATGGGAACACTGAAGCTTTCTTT.

V usage is TRBV3-1 (or the pseudogene TRBV3-2) and J usage is TRBJ2-3; D perhaps matches TRBD1 (6 bases). The CDR3 contains 15 residues. With 4 bases removed from V and 6 bases from J, the gap between germline ends came to 17 bases. The V gene's germline CDR1 is LGHDT and CDR2 YNNKEL (reference sequence). CDR3 residues: CASSLNRQEPDTQYF. The CDR3 DNA is TGTGCCAGCAGCCTTAATCGACAGGAACCCGATACGCAGTATTTT.

This clone appeared once. V gene TRBV25-1 combines with J gene TRBJ1-2; 11 nucleotides match TRBD1. J gave up 7 bases and V 3 bases, and 4 bases lay outside the gene matches. Germline-derived CDR1 and CDR2 are MGHDK and SYGVNS. The length of the CDR3 is 14 residues. The CDR3 sequence is CASSEGQGEGGYTF. Here the CDR3 DNA reads TGTGCCAGCAGTGAGGGACAGGGGGAGGGTGGCTACACCTTC.

The V and J genes are TRBV7-9 and TRBJ1-4; no clear D. V dropped 6 bases and J dropped 8 bases, with 7 bases sitting between them. The germline CDR1 and CDR2 sequences are SEHNR and FQNEAQ (reference sequence). This CDR3 is 11 amino acids long. CDR3 bases: TGTGCCAGCAGTGCCCGGGAAAAACTGTTTTTT. Protein sequence: CASSAREKLFF.

This clone was counted a single time. The chain combines TRBV27 with TRBJ1-5, with D possibly being TRBD1 (5 bases). This CDR3 is 14 amino acids long. Germline V gene sequence: CDR1 MNHEY, CDR2 SMNVEV (reference sequence). V was shortened by 9 bases and J by 1 base, with 13 bases between the two germline ends. CDR3 sequence (DNA): TGTGCCAGTTGGGGGGGGTTCAGCAATCAGCCCCAGCATTTT. As protein: CASWGGFSNQPQHF.

V and J are TRBV6-5 and TRBJ2-5, with 8 bases matching TRBD2. Germline assignment: CDR1 MNHEY and CDR2 SVGAGI. V shed 5 bases, J shed 2 bases, and the junction held 7 bases outside the gene matches. The CDR3 sequence is 15 residues long. The CDR3 DNA sequence: TGTGCCAGCAGTCCGACAGGCGGGAGGCAAGAGACCCAGTACTTC. Translation gives CASSPTGGRQETQYF.

The rearrangement links TRBV5-5 to TRBJ1-6; TRBD1 matches at 8 bases. J gave up 9 bases and V 1 base, and 6 bases lay outside the gene matches. This CDR3 is built from 15 residues. The germline gives CDR1 SGHKS, CDR2 YYEKEE (reference sequence). This CDR3 is CASSLWQGAGSPLHF. CDR3 DNA sequence: TGTGCCAGCAGCTTGTGGCAGGGGGCCGGTTCACCCCTCCACTTT.

The J gene is TRBJ2-2, the V gene TRBV21-1; the table's D call, TRBD2, was not checked against the DNA. TRBV21-1 is a pseudogene. This CDR3 comprises 13 residues. The CDR3, as DNA: TGTGCCAGCAGCAAATCGGGGACCGGGGAGCTGTTTTTT. It translates to CASSKSGTGELFF.